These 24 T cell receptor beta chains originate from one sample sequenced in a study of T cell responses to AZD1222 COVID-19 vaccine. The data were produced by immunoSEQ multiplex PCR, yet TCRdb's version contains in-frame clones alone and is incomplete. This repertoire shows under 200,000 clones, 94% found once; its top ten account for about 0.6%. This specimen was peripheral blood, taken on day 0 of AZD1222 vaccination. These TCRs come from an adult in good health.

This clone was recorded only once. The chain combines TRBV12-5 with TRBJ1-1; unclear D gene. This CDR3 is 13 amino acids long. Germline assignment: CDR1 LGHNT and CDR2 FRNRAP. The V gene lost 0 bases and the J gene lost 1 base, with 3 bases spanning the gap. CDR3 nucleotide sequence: TGTGCTAGTGGTTTGGTGGCGAACACTGAAGCTTTCTTT. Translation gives CASGLVANTEAFF.

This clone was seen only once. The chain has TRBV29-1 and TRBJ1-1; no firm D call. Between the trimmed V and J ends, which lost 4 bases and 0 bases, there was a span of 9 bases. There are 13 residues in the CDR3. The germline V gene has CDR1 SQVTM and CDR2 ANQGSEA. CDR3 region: CSVGRSLNTEAFF. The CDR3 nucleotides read TGCAGCGTTGGACGCAGCTTGAACACTGAAGCTTTCTTT.

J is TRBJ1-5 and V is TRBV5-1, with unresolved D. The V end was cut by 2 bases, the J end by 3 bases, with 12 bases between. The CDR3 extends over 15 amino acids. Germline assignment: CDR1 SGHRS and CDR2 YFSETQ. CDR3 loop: CASSFSGDHNQPQHF. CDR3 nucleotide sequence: TGCGCCAGCAGCTTCTCTGGGGATCACAATCAGCCCCAGCATTTT.

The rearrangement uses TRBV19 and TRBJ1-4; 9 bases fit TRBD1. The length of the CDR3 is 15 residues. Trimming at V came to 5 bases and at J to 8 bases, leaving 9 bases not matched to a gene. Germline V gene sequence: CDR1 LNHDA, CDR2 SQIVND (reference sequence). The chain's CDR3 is CASSPLTGTGEKLFF. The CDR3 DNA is TGTGCCAGTAGTCCCCTTACCGGGACAGGGGAAAAACTGTTTTTT.

The DNA for the CDR3 is TGCGCCAGCAGCTTGGGACCTCAGGGGACCCAGTACTTC. It translates to CASSLGPQGTQYF. The V gene is TRBV5-1, the J gene TRBJ2-5; perhaps TRBD1 as D (5 bases). Per the germline V gene, CDR1 is SGHRS and CDR2 is YFSETQ. The CDR3 consists of 13 residues. V dropped 0 bases and J dropped 7 bases, with 10 bases sitting between them.

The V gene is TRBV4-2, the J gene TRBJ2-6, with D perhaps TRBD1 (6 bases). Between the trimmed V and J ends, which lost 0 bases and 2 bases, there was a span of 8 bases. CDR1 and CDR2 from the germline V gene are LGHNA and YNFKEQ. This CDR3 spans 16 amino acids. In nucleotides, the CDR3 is TGTGCCAGCAGCCAAGATGGGGGCGCTGGGGCCAACGTCCTGACTTTC. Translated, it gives CASSQDGGAGANVLTF.

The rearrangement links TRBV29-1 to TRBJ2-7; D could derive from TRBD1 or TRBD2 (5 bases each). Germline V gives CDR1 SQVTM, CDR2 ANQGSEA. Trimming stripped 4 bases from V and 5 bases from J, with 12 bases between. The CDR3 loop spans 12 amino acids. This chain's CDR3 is CSVVRGTHEQYF. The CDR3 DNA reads TGCAGCGTTGTGAGGGGTACCCACGAGCAGTACTTC.

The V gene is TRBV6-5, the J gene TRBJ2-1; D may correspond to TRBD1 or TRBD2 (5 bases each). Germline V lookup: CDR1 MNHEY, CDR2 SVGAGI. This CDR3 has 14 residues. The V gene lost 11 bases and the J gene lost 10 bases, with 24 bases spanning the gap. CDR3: CASSEDPRGREQFF. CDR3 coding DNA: TGTGCCTCATCCGAGGACCCTCGGGGCCGGGAGCAGTTCTTC.

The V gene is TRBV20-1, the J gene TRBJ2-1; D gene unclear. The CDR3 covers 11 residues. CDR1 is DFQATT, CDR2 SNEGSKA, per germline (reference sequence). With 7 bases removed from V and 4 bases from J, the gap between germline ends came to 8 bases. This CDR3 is CSGSSYNEQFF. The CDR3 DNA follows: TGCAGTGGGTCGAGTTACAATGAGCAGTTCTTC.

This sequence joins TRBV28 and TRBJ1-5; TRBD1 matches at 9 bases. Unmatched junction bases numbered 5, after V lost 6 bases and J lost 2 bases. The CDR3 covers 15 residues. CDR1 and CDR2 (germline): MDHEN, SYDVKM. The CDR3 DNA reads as TGTGCCAGCAGCAAACAGGGGGCGGGCAATCAGCCCCAGCATTTT. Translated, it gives CASSKQGAGNQPQHF.

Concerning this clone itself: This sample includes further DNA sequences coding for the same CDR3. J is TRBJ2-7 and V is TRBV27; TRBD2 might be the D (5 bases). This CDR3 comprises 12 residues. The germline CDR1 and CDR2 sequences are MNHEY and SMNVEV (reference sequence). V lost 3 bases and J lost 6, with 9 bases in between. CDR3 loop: CASSFPGGEQYF. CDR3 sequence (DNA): TGTGCCAGCAGTTTCCCCGGAGGCGAGCAGTACTTC.

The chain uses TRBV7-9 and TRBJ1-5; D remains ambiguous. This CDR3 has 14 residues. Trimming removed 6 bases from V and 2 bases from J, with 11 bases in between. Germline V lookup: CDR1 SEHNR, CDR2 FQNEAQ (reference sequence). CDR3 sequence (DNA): TGTGCCAGCAGTCCAGGTTCCGGCAATCAGCCCCAGCATTTT. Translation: CASSPGSGNQPQHF. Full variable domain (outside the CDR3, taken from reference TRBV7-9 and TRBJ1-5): DTGVSQNPRHKITKRGQNVTFRCDPISEHNRLYWYRQTLGQGPEFLTYFQNEAQLEKSRLLSDRFSAERPKGSFSTLEIQRTEQGDSAMYLCASSPGSGNQPQHFGDGTRLSIL.

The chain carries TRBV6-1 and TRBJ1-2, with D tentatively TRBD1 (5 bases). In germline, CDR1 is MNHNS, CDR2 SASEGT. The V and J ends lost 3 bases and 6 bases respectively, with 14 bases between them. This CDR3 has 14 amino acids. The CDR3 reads CASSERGRRDGYTF. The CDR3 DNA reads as TGTGCCAGCAGTGAGAGGGGACGAAGGGATGGCTACACCTTC.

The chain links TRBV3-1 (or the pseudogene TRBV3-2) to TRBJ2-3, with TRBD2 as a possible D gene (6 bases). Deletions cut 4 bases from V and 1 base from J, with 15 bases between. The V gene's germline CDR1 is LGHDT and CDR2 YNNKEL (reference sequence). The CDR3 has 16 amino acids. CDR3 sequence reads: CASSRSGSRRTDTQYF. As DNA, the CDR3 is TGTGCCAGCAGCCGATCCGGGAGCAGGCGCACAGATACGCAGTATTTT.

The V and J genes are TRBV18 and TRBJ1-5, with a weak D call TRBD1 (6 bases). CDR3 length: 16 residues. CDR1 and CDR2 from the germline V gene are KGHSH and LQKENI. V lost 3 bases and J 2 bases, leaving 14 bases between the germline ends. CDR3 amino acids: CASSPVADRRNQPQHF. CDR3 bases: TGTGCCAGCTCACCGGTAGCGGACAGACGCAATCAGCCCCAGCATTTT. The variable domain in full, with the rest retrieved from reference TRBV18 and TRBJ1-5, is NAGVMQNPRHLVRRRGQEARLRCSPMKGHSHVYWYRQLPEEGLKFMVYLQKENIIDESGMPKERFSAEFPKEGPSILRIQQVVRGDSAAYFCASSPVADRRNQPQHFGDGTRLSIL.

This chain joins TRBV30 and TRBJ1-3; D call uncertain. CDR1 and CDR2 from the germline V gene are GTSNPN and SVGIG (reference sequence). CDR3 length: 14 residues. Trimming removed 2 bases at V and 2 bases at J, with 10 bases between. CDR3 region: CAWSRRRAGNTIYF. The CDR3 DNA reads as TGTGCCTGGAGTAGGCGACGGGCTGGAAACACCATATATTTT.

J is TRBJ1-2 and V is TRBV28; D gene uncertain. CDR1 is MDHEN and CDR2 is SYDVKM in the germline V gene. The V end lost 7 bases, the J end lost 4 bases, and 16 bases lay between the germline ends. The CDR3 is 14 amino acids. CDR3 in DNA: TGTGCCAGCATCGGCGCTGGGCAGTTCTATGGCTACACCTTC. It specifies CASIGAGQFYGYTF.

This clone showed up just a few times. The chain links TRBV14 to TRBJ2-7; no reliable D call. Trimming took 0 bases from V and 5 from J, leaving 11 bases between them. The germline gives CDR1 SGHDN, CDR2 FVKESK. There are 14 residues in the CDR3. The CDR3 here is CASSQDRRFNEQYF. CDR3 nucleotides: TGTGCCAGCAGCCAAGATAGGAGATTTAACGAGCAGTACTTC.

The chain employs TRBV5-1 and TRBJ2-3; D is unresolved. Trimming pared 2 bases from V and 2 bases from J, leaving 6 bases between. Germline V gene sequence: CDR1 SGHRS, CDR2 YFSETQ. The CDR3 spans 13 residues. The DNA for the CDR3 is TGCGCCAGCAGCTTAGACGTCACAGATACGCAGTATTTT. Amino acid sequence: CASSLDVTDTQYF.

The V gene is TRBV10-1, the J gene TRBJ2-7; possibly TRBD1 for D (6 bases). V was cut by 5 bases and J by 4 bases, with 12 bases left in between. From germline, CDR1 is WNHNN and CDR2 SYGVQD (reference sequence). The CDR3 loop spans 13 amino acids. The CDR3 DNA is TGCGCCAGCAGTTCGGCAGGGGTGTACGAGCAGTACTTC. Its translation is CASSSAGVYEQYF.

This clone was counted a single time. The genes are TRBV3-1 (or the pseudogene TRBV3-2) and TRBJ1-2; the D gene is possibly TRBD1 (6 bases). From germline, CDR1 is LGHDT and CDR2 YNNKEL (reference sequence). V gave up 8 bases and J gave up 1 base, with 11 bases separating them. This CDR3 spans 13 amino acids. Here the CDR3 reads CASAGEVNYGYTF. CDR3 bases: TGTGCCAGCGCAGGGGAAGTTAACTATGGCTACACCTTC.

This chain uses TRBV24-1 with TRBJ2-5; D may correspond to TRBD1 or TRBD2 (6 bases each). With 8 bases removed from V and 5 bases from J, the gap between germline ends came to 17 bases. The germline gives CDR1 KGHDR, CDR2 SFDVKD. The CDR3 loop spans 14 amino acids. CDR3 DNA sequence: TGTGCCACCATGGGTAGCGGCCAGGGGGAGACCCAGTACTTC. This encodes CATMGSGQGETQYF.

DNA for the CDR3: TGTGCCAGCAGTTTCAACACTCCGTATGGCTACACCTTC. This codes for CASSFNTPYGYTF. This chain uses TRBV28 with TRBJ1-2; the D is unclear. Trimming removed 3 bases at V and 5 bases at J, with 10 bases between. The CDR3 is made up of 13 amino acids. CDR1 and CDR2 from the germline V gene are MDHEN and SYDVKM.

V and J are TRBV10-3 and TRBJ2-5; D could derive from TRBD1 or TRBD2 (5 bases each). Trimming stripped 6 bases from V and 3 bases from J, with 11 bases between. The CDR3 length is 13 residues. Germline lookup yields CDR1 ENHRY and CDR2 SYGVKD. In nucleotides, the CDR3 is TGTGCCATCAGGGGGGTAACAGAAGAGACCCAGTACTTC. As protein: CAIRGVTEETQYF.